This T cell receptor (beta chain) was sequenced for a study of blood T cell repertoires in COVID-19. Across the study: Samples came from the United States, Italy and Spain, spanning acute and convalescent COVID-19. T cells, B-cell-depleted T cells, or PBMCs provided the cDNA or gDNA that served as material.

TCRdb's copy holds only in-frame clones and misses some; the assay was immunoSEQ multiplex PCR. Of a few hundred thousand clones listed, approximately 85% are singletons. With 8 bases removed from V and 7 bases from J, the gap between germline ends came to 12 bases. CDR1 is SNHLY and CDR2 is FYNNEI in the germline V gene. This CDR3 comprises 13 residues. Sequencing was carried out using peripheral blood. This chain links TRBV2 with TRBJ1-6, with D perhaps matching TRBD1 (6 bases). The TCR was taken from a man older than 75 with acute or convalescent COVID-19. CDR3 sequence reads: CASEGTRNSPLHF. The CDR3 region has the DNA TGTGCCAGCGAGGGGACAAGGAATTCACCCCTCCACTTT.